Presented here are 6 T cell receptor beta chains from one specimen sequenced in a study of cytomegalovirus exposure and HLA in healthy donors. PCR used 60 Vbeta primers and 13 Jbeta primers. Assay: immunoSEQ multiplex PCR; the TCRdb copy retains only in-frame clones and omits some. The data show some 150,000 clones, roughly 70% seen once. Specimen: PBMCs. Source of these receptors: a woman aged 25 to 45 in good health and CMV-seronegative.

DNA for the CDR3: TGTGCCAGCAGGCCCCCGGGGGGCGACGAGCAGTACTTC. Residues: CASRPPGGDEQYF. V usage is TRBV28 and J usage is TRBJ2-7, with TRBD2 as a possible D gene (7 bases). V lost 6 bases, J lost 5 bases, and 14 bases lay in between. The CDR3 consists of 13 residues. In germline, CDR1 is MDHEN, CDR2 SYDVKM.

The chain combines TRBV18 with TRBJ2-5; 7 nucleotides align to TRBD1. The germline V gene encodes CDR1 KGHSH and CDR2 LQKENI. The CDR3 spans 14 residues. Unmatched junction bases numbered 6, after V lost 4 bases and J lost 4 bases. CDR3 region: CASSRTGVGETQYF. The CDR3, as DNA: TGTGCCAGCTCACGAACAGGGGTAGGAGAGACCCAGTACTTC.

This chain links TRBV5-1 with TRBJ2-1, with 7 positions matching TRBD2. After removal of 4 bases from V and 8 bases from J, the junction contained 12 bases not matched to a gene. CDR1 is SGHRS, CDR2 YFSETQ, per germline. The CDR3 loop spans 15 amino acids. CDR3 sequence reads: CASSRERGAYDEQFF. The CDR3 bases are TGCGCCAGCAGCCGTGAGCGGGGAGCATACGATGAGCAGTTCTTC.

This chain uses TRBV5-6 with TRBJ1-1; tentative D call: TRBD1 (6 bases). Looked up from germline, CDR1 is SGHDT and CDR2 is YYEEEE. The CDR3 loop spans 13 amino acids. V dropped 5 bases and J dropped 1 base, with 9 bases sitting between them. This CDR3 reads CASRPGQNTEAFF. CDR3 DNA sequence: TGTGCCAGCAGGCCGGGACAGAACACTGAAGCTTTCTTT. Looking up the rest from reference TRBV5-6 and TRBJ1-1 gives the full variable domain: DAGVTQSPTHLIKTRGQQVTLRCSPKSGHDTVSWYQQALGQGPQFIFQYYEEEERQRGNFPDRFSGHQFPNYSSELNVNALLLGDSALYLCASRPGQNTEAFFGQGTRLTVV.

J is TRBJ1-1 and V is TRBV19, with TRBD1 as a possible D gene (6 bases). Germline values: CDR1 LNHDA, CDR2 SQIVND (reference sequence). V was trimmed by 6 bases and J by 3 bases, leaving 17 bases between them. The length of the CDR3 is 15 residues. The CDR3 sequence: CASRTDWAGDTEAFF. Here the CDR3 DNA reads TGTGCCAGTAGGACGGACTGGGCAGGGGACACTGAAGCTTTCTTT. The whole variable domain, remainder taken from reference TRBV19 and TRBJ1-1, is DGGITQSPKYLFRKEGQNVTLSCEQNLNHDAMYWYRQDPGQGLRLIYYSQIVNDFQKGDIAEGYSVSREKKESFPLTVTSAQKNPTAFYLCASRTDWAGDTEAFFGQGTRLTVV.

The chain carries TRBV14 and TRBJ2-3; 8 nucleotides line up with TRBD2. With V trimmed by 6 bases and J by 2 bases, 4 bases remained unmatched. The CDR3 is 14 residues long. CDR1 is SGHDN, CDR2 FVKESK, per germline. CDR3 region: CASSRGGVTDTQYF. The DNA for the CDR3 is TGTGCCAGCAGTCGGGGGGGCGTCACAGATACGCAGTATTTT.